This T cell receptor beta chain was recovered during a study of cytomegalovirus exposure and HLA in healthy donors. Across the whole study: The early release's HLA-typed donors yielded 65 million to 85 million unique TCRs.

The CDR3 is 14 amino acids. Germline CDR1 is MNHNS and CDR2 is SASEGT. Trimming at V came to 6 bases and at J to 3 bases, leaving 4 bases not matched to a gene. In the case of this clone: The target antigen is unknown.

Primers included in the PCR were 60 Vbeta and 13 Jbeta primers. Here immunoSEQ multiplex PCR was the method, and the copy in TCRdb shows in-frame clones only, minus some. This sample has roughly 160,000 clones, with roughly 70% found just once. Whole-study results and caveats: Presence/absence analyses rested on an assumption that sequencing depth was roughly uniform across donors. It was likely that a cluster of highly shared sequence variants was a sequencing artifact. Available immune exposure information covered CMV serostatus only.

Sequencing input: PBMCs. The chain carries TRBV6-1 and TRBJ2-1; 8 nucleotides match TRBD1. The receptor was derived from a girl aged 5-17 years in good health and CMV-seronegative. The CDR3 nucleotides are TGTGCCAGCAGAAACAGGGGGGACTACAATGAGCAGTTCTTC. This gives the protein CASRNRGDYNEQFF.